This record concerns one TCR beta chain sequence. Use of 60 Vbeta and 13 Jbeta primers characterized the PCR. Original data processing: In a later analysis, 60 million to 90 million unique TCR beta chains included roughly 11 million shared by two or more donors. Repertoires were generated with immunoSEQ multiplex PCR, while TCRdb's copy carries only in-frame clones and drops some. D and trimming come from the DNA, and the V and J calls and clone size come from that table. The table shows 200,000 to 250,000 clones, with 65% to 85% occurring only once. V lost 3 bases, J lost 0 bases, and 8 bases stayed unmatched. The CDR3 sequence is 18 residues long. Germline CDR1 MNHNS, CDR2 SASEGT. The data originate from a study of cytomegalovirus exposure and HLA in healthy donors. Background on the study: Most donors, roughly 82% of around 400 genotyped, fell in the Caucasian-associated ancestry cluster.

The source is a man between 45 and 60 years old in good health and CMV-seronegative. Sequencing was carried out using PBMCs. The chain joins TRBV6-1 to TRBJ2-4, with 10 positions matching TRBD2. CDR3 amino acids: CASSDRTSGNQAKNIQYF. In nucleotides, the CDR3 is TGTGCCAGCAGTGACCGGACTAGCGGTAATCAAGCCAAAAACATTCAGTACTTC.